Sequencing of this T cell receptor beta chain was carried out in a study of blood T cell dynamics during melanoma immunotherapy. Study summary: Standard first-line treatment here was pembrolizumab or nivolumab plus ipilimumab in metastatic melanoma. Study conclusions and caveats: It remained unknown if the driving T cell clones were melanoma-specific. At W3, later disease-control patients showed bifurcated PBMC repertoire changes, unlike progressors.

DNA loading was fixed at 350 ng for all bulk PBMC samples. Using immunoSEQ multiplex PCR, the repertoire was profiled, and TCRdb retains in-frame clones only, with some absent. Of 13,000 or so clones listed, about nine tenths are singletons. A remark on this clone: Its antigen is currently unknown.

Germline CDR1 and CDR2: KGHSH and LQKENI. The V gene lost 3 bases and the J gene lost 0 bases, with 15 bases spanning the gap. The CDR3 contains 17 residues. Time point meaning: pre-treatment baseline. This TCR came from a human donor with melanoma. The chain has TRBV18 and TRBJ2-1; D could derive from TRBD1 or TRBD2 (6 bases each). This material consisted of blood, taken from a patient treated with checkpoint blockade. The CDR3 protein is CASSPGLGGSSYNEQFF. DNA of the CDR3: TGTGCCAGCTCACCCGGCTTAGGGGGGAGCTCCTACAATGAGCAGTTCTTC.